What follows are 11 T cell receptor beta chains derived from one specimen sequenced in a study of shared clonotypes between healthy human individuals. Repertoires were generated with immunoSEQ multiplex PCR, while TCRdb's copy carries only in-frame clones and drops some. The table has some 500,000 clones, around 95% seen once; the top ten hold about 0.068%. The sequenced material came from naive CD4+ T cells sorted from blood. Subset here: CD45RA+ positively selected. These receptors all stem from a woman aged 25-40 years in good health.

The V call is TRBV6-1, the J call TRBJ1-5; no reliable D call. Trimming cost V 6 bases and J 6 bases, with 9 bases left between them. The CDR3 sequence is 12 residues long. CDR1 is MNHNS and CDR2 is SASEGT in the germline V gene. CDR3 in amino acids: CASREPVQPQHF. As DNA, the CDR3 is TGTGCCAGCAGGGAACCTGTTCAGCCCCAGCATTTT.

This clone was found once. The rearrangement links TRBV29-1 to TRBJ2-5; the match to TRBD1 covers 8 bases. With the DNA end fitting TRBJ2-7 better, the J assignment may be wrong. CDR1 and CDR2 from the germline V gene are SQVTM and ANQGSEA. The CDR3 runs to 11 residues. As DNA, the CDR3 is TGCAGCGTTCCGGACAGGGACGAGCAGTACTTC. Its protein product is CSVPDRDEQYF.

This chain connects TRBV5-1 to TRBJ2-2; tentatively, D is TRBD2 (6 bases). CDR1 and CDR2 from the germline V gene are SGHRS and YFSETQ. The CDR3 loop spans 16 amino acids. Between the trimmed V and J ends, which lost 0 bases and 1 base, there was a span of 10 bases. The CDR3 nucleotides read TGCGCCAGCAGCTTGGACCCGGGACTGAACACCGGGGAGCTGTTTTTT. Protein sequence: CASSLDPGLNTGELFF.

CDR3 nucleotides: TGTGCCAGCAGTGAGGGTAGCCCCACAGATACGCAGTATTTT. It yields the protein CASSEGSPTDTQYF. The rearrangement uses TRBV6-1 and TRBJ2-3; D remains ambiguous. V was shortened by 3 bases and J by 2 bases, with 9 bases between the two germline ends. CDR1 and CDR2 from the germline V gene are MNHNS and SASEGT. The CDR3 totals 14 residues.

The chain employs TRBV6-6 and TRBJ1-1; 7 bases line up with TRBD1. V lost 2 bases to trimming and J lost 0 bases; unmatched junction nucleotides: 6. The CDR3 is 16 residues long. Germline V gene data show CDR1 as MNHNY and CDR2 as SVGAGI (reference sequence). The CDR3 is CASSYLLQGLNTEAFF. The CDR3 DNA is TGTGCCAGCAGTTACCTTTTACAGGGGCTGAACACTGAAGCTTTCTTT.

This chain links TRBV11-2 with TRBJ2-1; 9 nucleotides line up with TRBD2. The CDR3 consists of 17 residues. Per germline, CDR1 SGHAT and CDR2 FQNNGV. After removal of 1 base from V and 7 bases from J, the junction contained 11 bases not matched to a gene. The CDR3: CASSLGTGTSIYNEQFF. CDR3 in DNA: TGTGCCAGCAGCTTAGGGACCGGGACTAGCATCTATAATGAGCAGTTCTTC.

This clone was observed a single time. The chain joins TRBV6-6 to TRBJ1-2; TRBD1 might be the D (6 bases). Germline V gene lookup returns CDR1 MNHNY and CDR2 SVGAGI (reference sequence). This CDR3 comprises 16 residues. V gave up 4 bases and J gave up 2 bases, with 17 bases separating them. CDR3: CASSFTTGPANYGYTF. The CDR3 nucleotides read TGTGCCAGCAGTTTTACGACAGGACCGGCAAACTATGGCTACACCTTC.

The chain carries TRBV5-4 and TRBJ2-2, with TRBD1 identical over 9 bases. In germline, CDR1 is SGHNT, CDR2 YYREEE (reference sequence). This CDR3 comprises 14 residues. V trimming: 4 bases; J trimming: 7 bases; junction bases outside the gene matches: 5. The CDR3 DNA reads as TGTGCCAGCAGCCCTGGGACAGGGATCGGGGAGCTGTTTTTT. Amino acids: CASSPGTGIGELFF.

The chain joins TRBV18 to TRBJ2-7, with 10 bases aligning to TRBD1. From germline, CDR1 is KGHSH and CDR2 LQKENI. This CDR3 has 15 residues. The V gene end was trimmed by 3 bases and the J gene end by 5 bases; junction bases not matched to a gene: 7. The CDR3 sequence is CASSPRTGGKDEQYF. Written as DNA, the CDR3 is TGTGCCAGCTCACCGCGGACAGGGGGGAAAGACGAGCAGTACTTC.

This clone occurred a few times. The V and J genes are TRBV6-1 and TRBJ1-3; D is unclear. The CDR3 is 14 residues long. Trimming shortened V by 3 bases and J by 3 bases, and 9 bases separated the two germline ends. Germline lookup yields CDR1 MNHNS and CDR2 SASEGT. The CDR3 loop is CASSDLTRGNTIYF. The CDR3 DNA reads TGTGCCAGCAGTGACCTGACACGTGGAAACACCATATATTTT.

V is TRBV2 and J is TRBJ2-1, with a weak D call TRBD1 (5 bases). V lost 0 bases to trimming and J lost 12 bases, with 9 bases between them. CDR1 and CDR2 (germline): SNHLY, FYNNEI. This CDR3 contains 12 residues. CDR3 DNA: TGTGCCAGCAGTGAAGCGGGGCGGACGCAGTTCTTC. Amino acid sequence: CASSEAGRTQFF.